Listed below are T cell receptor beta chains from one sample, sequenced in a study of shared clonotypes between healthy human individuals. This table comes from immunoSEQ multiplex PCR, and its TCRdb copy is limited to in-frame clones, with some not included. Of around 2,000,000 clones detected, approximately 94% appear once; the ten largest clones hold 0.85% to 1.2%. Material for sequencing was naive CD8+ T cells sorted from blood. The receptors were gathered from a man between 18 and 35 years old in good health. CDR3s include the opening cysteine and the closing phenylalanine or tryptophan. D genes are given only for firm matches. Clone sizes are given selectively: once, few, many, or a class where the clone is expanded.

j_gene,abundance,v_gene,d_gene,CDR3nt,CDR3aa
TRBJ2-7,-,TRBV14,TRBD1,TGTGCCAGCAGCTACAGGGGTAAAAGCTACGAGCAGTACTTC,CASSYRGKSYEQYF
TRBJ1-3,-,TRBV15,-,TGTGCCACCAGCAGAGATCGGGAGGTCTCTGGAAACACCATATATTTT,CATSRDREVSGNTIYF
TRBJ2-7,-,TRBV5-6,-,TGTGCCAGCAGCTTGAAATGGACTGCGGATGAGCAGTACTTC,CASSLKWTADEQYF
TRBJ1-1,-,TRBV5-6,-,TGTGCCAGCAGCCCTGGGAGCACTGAAGCTTTCTTT,CASSPGSTEAFF
TRBJ2-1,-,TRBV9,-,TGTGCCACAGGGGACTACAATGAGCAGTTCTTC,CATGDYNEQFF
TRBJ1-1,-,TRBV5-4,-,TGTGCCAGCAGCGAGGACCTTAGCGCTGAAGCTTTCTTT,CASSEDLSAEAFF
TRBJ2-5,-,TRBV2,-,TGTGCCACTGAGGGGTTTAGGGAGACCCAGTACTTC,CATEGFRETQYF
TRBJ1-1,-,TRBV5-4,-,TGTGCCAGCAGCTATCAAGGGGACACTGAAGCTTTCTTT,CASSYQGDTEAFF
TRBJ1-5,-,TRBV19,TRBD1,TGTGCCAGTAGCCCCACAGGGGGCATACAGCCCCAGCATTTT,CASSPTGGIQPQHF
TRBJ2-3,-,TRBV7-9,-,TGTGCCAGCAGCTACACTCCTACCGGGACACCGCGGACAGATACGCAGTATTTT,CASSYTPTGTPRTDTQYF
TRBJ2-3,-,TRBV5-1,TRBD2,TGCGCCAGCAGCTTGGACGGGGGGTTCACAGATACGCAGTATTTT,CASSLDGGFTDTQYF
TRBJ2-1,-,TRBV18,TRBD2,TGTGCCAGCTCACCTCCATCAGCGGGAGACAATGAGCAGTTCTTC,CASSPPSAGDNEQFF
TRBJ1-2,-,TRBV6-1,-,TGTGCCAGCAGTGTCGAAGGGAGGGGTACTGGCTACACCTTC,CASSVEGRGTGYTF
TRBJ1-2,-,TRBV10-2,-,TGCGCCAGCAGTGATTCAATTTATGGCTACACCTTC,CASSDSIYGYTF
TRBJ2-7,-,TRBV4-1,-,TGCGCCAGCAGCCAAGCACAGGGACCCTTGTACGAGCAGTACTTC,CASSQAQGPLYEQYF
TRBJ2-7,-,TRBV6-6,-,TGTGCCAGCAGGGCGGGATACGAGCAGTACTTC,CASRAGYEQYF
TRBJ2-3,-,TRBV27,-,TGTGCCAGCGGCCGGGACACAACCACAGATACGCAGTATTTT,CASGRDTTTDTQYF
TRBJ2-5,-,TRBV6-5,TRBD1,TGTGCCAGCAGTTACTCGAACAGGGGTGGGGAGACCCAGTACTTC,CASSYSNRGGETQYF
TRBJ1-1,-,TRBV4-1,-,TGCGCCAGTGGACATACTGAAGCTTTCTTT,CASGHTEAFF
TRBJ2-7,-,TRBV27,-,TGTGCCAGCAGTTTAACACCCGACTCCTACGAGCAGTACTTC,CASSLTPDSYEQYF
TRBJ2-7,-,TRBV13,-,TGTGCCAGCAGCACGACAGCCAAGAGCTCCTACGAGCAGTACTTC,CASSTTAKSSYEQYF
TRBJ2-1,-,TRBV7-9,-,TGTGCCAGCAGCTTAGGTAGATGGGAATACAATGAGCAGTTCTTC,CASSLGRWEYNEQFF
TRBJ2-3,-,TRBV2,-,TGTGCCAGCAGTGCCCTTGGGGGGGGGCCCCCTGGCACAGATACGCAGTATTTT,CASSALGGGPPGTDTQYF
TRBJ2-3,-,TRBV9,TRBD1,TGTGCCAGCAGCTTAGGGACAGGGAGCACAGATACGCAGTATTTT,CASSLGTGSTDTQYF
TRBJ2-7,-,TRBV9,TRBD1,TGTGCCAGCAGCGTCGGACAGGGTAACACCTACGAGCAGTACTTC,CASSVGQGNTYEQYF
TRBJ2-7,-,TRBV6-1,-,TGTGCCAGCAAGAGTGGGACCCCCTACGAGCAGTACTTC,CASKSGTPYEQYF
TRBJ2-2,-,TRBV13,-,TGTGCCAGCAGCTTCGGTACCGGGGAGCTGTTTTTT,CASSFGTGELFF
TRBJ2-5,-,TRBV6-5,TRBD2,TGTGCCAGCAGCCCGGGGGAGGGAAGGGAAGAGACCCAGTACTTC,CASSPGEGREETQYF
TRBJ2-1,-,TRBV10-2,TRBD2,TGCGCCAGCAAAGCCACTAGCGGGACCTACAATGAGCAGTTCTTC,CASKATSGTYNEQFF
TRBJ2-3,-,TRBV11-3,-,TGTGCCAGCAGCCCCCGAACGGAAGATACGCAGTATTTT,CASSPRTEDTQYF
TRBJ2-5,-,TRBV11-1,-,TGTGCCAGCAGCCCGATCCAAGAGACCCAGTACTTC,CASSPIQETQYF
TRBJ2-7,-,TRBV2,-,TGTGCCAGCAGTGATCTAGCCGGGGATCCCTACGAGCAGTACTTC,CASSDLAGDPYEQYF
TRBJ2-5,once,TRBV6-5,-,TGTGCCAGCAGTTACTCGGTGGGCTTACAAGAGACCCAGTACTTC,CASSYSVGLQETQYF
TRBJ2-7,-,TRBV5-8,-,TGTGCCAGCAGACGGGACATCTCAGCCTACGAGCAGTACTTC,CASRRDISAYEQYF
TRBJ2-2,-,TRBV5-5,-,TGTGCCAGCAGCTTGTCCAGGGGCACCGGGGAGCTGTTTTTT,CASSLSRGTGELFF
TRBJ2-5,-,TRBV6-6,-,TGTGCCAGCAGTAATGGACTTCAAGAGACCCAGTACTTC,CASSNGLQETQYF
TRBJ2-7,-,TRBV7-2,TRBD2,TGTGCCAGCAGCTCGCGGGGGGAAAGCTCCTACGAGCAGTACTTC,CASSSRGESSYEQYF
TRBJ1-1,-,TRBV5-4,-,TGTGCCAGCAGCTTGGCCGACCAGAACACTGAAGCTTTCTTT,CASSLADQNTEAFF
TRBJ1-2,-,TRBV29-1,-,TGCAGCGTTGAAACAGGAACCTGGATAGATGGCTACACCTTC,CSVETGTWIDGYTF
TRBJ2-1,-,TRBV27,-,TGTGCCAGCAGTCCATCGGCAGGGGCTGTCTACAATGAGCAGTTCTTC,CASSPSAGAVYNEQFF
TRBJ1-6,-,TRBV5-1,TRBD1,TGCGCCAGCAGGGCACCTTGGGACAGGGACAATTCACCCCTCCACTTT,CASRAPWDRDNSPLHF
TRBJ2-5,-,TRBV7-8,-,TGTGCCAGCAGCTTAACCCGGGACCGGAGTCAGGTGGCCCAGTACTTC,CASSLTRDRSQVAQYF
TRBJ2-3,-,TRBV4-3,-,TGCGCCAGCAGCCAATTGGGCTCCACAGATACGCAGTATTTT,CASSQLGSTDTQYF
TRBJ2-1,-,TRBV6-5,-,TGTGCCAGCAGTTACTCCGTGGGGGAATCATACAATGAGCAGTTCTTC,CASSYSVGESYNEQFF
TRBJ1-1,-,TRBV25-1,TRBD1,TGTGCCAGCAGTGAAATTTGGGGACAGGGGGCTAAGGCTTTCTTT,CASSEIWGQGAKAFF
TRBJ1-2,-,TRBV18,TRBD1,TGTGCCAGCTCACCCCGGGACAGGGCTCTTGGCTACACCTTC,CASSPRDRALGYTF
TRBJ2-1,-,TRBV5-1,-,TGCGCCAGCAGCTTGAGGGGGGGCCTGGATGAGCAGTTCTTC,CASSLRGGLDEQFF
TRBJ2-1,-,TRBV6-5,-,TGTGCCAGCAGTTACTTCTCGACAGTGAATGAGCAGTTCTTC,CASSYFSTVNEQFF
TRBJ2-7,-,TRBV10-3,-,TGTGCCATCAGTGTCGAACGGACCTACGAGCAGTACTTC,CAISVERTYEQYF